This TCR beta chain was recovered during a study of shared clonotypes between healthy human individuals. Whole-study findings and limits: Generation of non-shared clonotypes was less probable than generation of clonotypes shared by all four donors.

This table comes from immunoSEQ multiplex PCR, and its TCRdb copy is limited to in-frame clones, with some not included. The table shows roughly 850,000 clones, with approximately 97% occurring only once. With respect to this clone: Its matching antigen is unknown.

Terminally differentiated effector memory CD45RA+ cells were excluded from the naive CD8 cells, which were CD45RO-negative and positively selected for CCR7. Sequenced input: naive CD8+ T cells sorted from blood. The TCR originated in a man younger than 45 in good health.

The CDR3 coding sequence is TGTGCCAGCAGCAAACTTCTAGCGGGAGGGCCCTGTGTACACGATGAGCAGTTCTTC. This encodes CASSKLLAGGPCVHDEQFF. The rearrangement uses TRBV21-1 and TRBJ2-1; TRBD2, the table's D call, lacks a check against the DNA. TRBV21-1 is tagged as a pseudogene. The CDR3 runs to 19 residues.